These T cell receptor beta chains were read from a single sample in a study of CD8+ T cells in alopecia areata. Libraries were prepared by immunoSEQ multiplex PCR; TCRdb keeps only in-frame clonotypes and omits some of them. The table has 95,000 to 100,000 clones, roughly two thirds seen once; the top ten hold about a sixth. This sample comprised CD8+ T cells sorted from blood, obtained at week 4, from a patient treated with tofacitinib. These receptors were obtained from a human donor with alopecia areata. Both conserved end residues are part of each CDR3. D genes are given only for firm matches. Clone size is stated in some rows and not others, as once, few, many or a class when expanded.

D	J	size	V	DNA	CDR3
-	TRBJ1-1	-	TRBV6-5	TGTGCCAGCAGTTATTGGGGCCAAGGCACTGAAGCTTTCTTT	CASSYWGQGTEAFF
-	TRBJ2-1	-	TRBV19	TGTGCCAGTAGTATTGGGGTCAATGAGCAGTTCTTC	CASSIGVNEQFF
-	TRBJ1-1	-	TRBV4-1	TGCGCCAGCAGCCATAACTCAGGGGTAGCCGAAGCTTTCTTT	CASSHNSGVAEAFF
-	TRBJ2-7	-	TRBV19	TGTGCCAGTAGTCAATCTCTGACGGACTACGAGCAGTACTTC	CASSQSLTDYEQYF
TRBD1	TRBJ1-5	-	TRBV7-2	TGTGCCAGCAGCATACGAGGACAGGGCACACAGCCCCAGCATTTT	CASSIRGQGTQPQHF
TRBD2	TRBJ2-5	-	TRBV9	TGTGCCAGCAGCCCCACTAGCGGGGAAGAGACCCAGTACTTC	CASSPTSGEETQYF
TRBD1	TRBJ2-5	-	TRBV6-5	TGTGCCAGCAGTTACGCCCAGACAGGGACCCAAGAGACCCAGTACTTC	CASSYAQTGTQETQYF
-	TRBJ1-2	once	TRBV5-6	TGTGCCAGCAGCCCTTTGCTAAATAACTATGGCTACACCTTC	CASSPLLNNYGYTF
TRBD1	TRBJ2-7	-	TRBV29-1	TGCAGCGTTGTAATAAGGGACAGAAGTAGGGAGCAGTACTTC	CSVVIRDRSREQYF
TRBD1	TRBJ2-7	few	TRBV27	TGTGCCAGCAGTCAAGATGGACAGGGGGTCGAGCAGTACTTC	CASSQDGQGVEQYF
TRBD1	TRBJ1-1	-	TRBV6-5	TGTGCCACCTCATTTTCGGGACAGGGGACTGAAGCTTTCTTT	CATSFSGQGTEAFF
-	TRBJ2-1	-	TRBV9	TGTGCCAGCAGCGGTCCGGAACCGGAGCAGTTCTTC	CASSGPEPEQFF
TRBD1	TRBJ2-7	-	TRBV30	TGTGCCTGGAGTGTTGACAGGGGAGACGAGCAGTACTTC	CAWSVDRGDEQYF
-	TRBJ2-5	few	TRBV5-4	TGTGCCAGCAGCTCCAAAGGTGGGAAGGAGTTCTTAGAAGAGACCCAGTACTTC	CASSSKGGKEFLEETQYF
-	TRBJ2-7	-	TRBV28	TGTGCCAGCAGTCTCGTATCGAGGGACCCTACCTACGAGCAGTACTTC	CASSLVSRDPTYEQYF
-	TRBJ2-7	-	TRBV30	TGTGCCTGGAGCTCGCAAAGCTACGAGCAGTACTTC	CAWSSQSYEQYF
TRBD1	TRBJ2-7	-	TRBV27	TGTGCCAGCAGTTTAGTTGGGACAGCCTACGAGCAGTACTTC	CASSLVGTAYEQYF
-	TRBJ2-3	many	TRBV5-1	TGCGCCAGCAGCTTGGATAAGGGCACAGATACGCAGTATTTT	CASSLDKGTDTQYF
TRBD2	TRBJ2-5	few	TRBV28	TGTGCCAGCAGTCTCAAAACTAGCGGGAGTGGTTATGGGGAGACCCAGTACTTC	CASSLKTSGSGYGETQYF
TRBD1	TRBJ1-2	-	TRBV30	TGTGCCTGGGTGGGGACAGCCTATGGCTACACCTTC	CAWVGTAYGYTF
-	TRBJ1-6	-	TRBV9	TGTGCCAGCAGCGTAGCCGGGGGCGGGTCACCCCTCCACTTT	CASSVAGGGSPLHF
-	TRBJ2-5	-	TRBV7-9	TGTGCCAGCAGCTCCCAGGAGTACCAAGAGACCCAGTACTTC	CASSSQEYQETQYF
-	TRBJ2-5	-	TRBV6-5	TGTGCCAGCACCGGACGTAACCAAGAGACCCAGTACTTC	CASTGRNQETQYF
-	TRBJ1-1	-	TRBV19	TGTGCCAGTACCTGGGGGACAAACACTGAAGCTTTCTTT	CASTWGTNTEAFF
-	TRBJ1-2	-	TRBV29-1	TGCAGCGTTGGGAGGGCAGGGGATGGCTACACCTTC	CSVGRAGDGYTF
-	TRBJ2-3	few	TRBV7-3	TGTGCCAGCAGCTTAATCGGGATGAGCACAGATACGCAGTATTTT	CASSLIGMSTDTQYF
-	TRBJ2-1	-	TRBV5-3	TGTGCCAGAAGCGCCAGGGAAGGGGCTCTTAATGAGCAGTTCTTC	CARSAREGALNEQFF
TRBD1	TRBJ2-7	few	TRBV7-7	TGTGCCAGCAGCGCGGGACAGGGGATTGGCGAGCAGTACTTC	CASSAGQGIGEQYF
-	TRBJ1-5	-	TRBV19	TGTGCCAGTAGTGAATGGGACTACAATCAGCCCCAGCATTTT	CASSEWDYNQPQHF
TRBD1	TRBJ2-2	-	TRBV29-1	TGCAGCGCTCGGGACAGGGCTTCCGGGGAGCTGTTTTTT	CSARDRASGELFF
-	TRBJ2-3	-	TRBV7-2	TGTGCCAGCGGGGAGTGGAGGGATACGCAGTATTTT	CASGEWRDTQYF
-	TRBJ1-3	-	TRBV5-1	TGCGCCAGCAGCTTGAACCAACAGGGTACTGGAAACACCATATATTTT	CASSLNQQGTGNTIYF
-	TRBJ1-2	-	TRBV10-3	TGTGCCATCAGTGCCTTGGACAGCGACGCCTATGGCTACACCTTC	CAISALDSDAYGYTF
TRBD1	TRBJ2-1	-	TRBV29-1	TGCAGCGTTTGGGGACAGGGCAATGAGCAGTTCTTC	CSVWGQGNEQFF
TRBD1	TRBJ2-5	-	TRBV7-8	TGTGCCAGCAGCCCAGCGGGGACAGGGGATCAGACCCAGTACTTC	CASSPAGTGDQTQYF
TRBD1	TRBJ2-7	-	TRBV27	TGTGCCAGCAGTTCCGAACAGGGGCGCCCCTCCGAGCAGTACTTC	CASSSEQGRPSEQYF
-	TRBJ1-6	once	TRBV4-3	TGCGCCAGCAGCCAAGATCACAGAGGAACTGACGACTCACCCCTCCACTTT	CASSQDHRGTDDSPLHF
-	TRBJ1-1	-	TRBV9	TGTGCCAGCAGCGTGGCCGGGGCCACTGAAGCTTTCTTT	CASSVAGATEAFF
TRBD1	TRBJ1-5	few	TRBV23-1	TGCGCCAGCGGGGGGACAGGGAGATCCCATAGCAATCAGCCCCAGCATTTT	CASGGTGRSHSNQPQHF
-	TRBJ1-1	-	TRBV9	TGTGCCAGCAGCGTAAGCGGGAACACTGAAGCTTTCTTT	CASSVSGNTEAFF
-	TRBJ1-2	once	TRBV7-6	TGTGCCAGCAGCGCCGGGACTGCTGCCTATGGCTACACCTTC	CASSAGTAAYGYTF
-	TRBJ1-5	many	TRBV7-9	TGTGCCAGCAGCTTAGATGGTCAGCCCCAGCATTTT	CASSLDGQPQHF
-	TRBJ2-1	-	TRBV7-3	TGTGCCAGCAGCTTAGGAGTGGGACAAGTATACAATGAGCAGTTCTTC	CASSLGVGQVYNEQFF
-	TRBJ2-7	-	TRBV27	TGTGCCAGCAGTTTATCGGCAGGCTCCTACGAGCAGTACTTC	CASSLSAGSYEQYF
-	TRBJ2-2	-	TRBV6-5	TGTGCCAGCAGCCTAACGCACCAGAACACCGGGGAGCTGTTTTTT	CASSLTHQNTGELFF
-	TRBJ1-5	-	TRBV6-1	TGTGCCAGCAGTGAAGAGACTTACCGATCCCCCCAGCATTTT	CASSEETYRSPQHF
-	TRBJ2-2	-	TRBV27	TGTGCCAGCAGTTTAAATGGGGTTGTTAACACCGGGGAGCTGTTTTTT	CASSLNGVVNTGELFF
TRBD2	TRBJ2-2	few	TRBV5-1	TGCGCCAGCAGCTCGAAAATACTAGCGGGAGATGACACCGGGGAGCTGTTTTTT	CASSSKILAGDDTGELFF
-	TRBJ2-7	-	TRBV27	TGTGCCAGCAGTTTATCCGTGGCAGGGGTAGTGGAGCAGTACTTC	CASSLSVAGVVEQYF